The clone carrying this TCR beta chain has a count of ten or more. The CDR3 covers 14 residues. With 8 bases removed from V and 2 bases from J, the gap between germline ends came to 13 bases. Per germline, CDR1 LGHNA and CDR2 YSLEER. These data come from a study of T-cell reconstitution after alpha-beta-depleted transplantation in children. Preparation of the TCRbeta library used unique molecular identifiers. TCRdb redid the calling of the PCR reads with MiXCR, one entry per CDR3 protein. The data contain approximately 490,000 distinct CDR3 sequences, about 10% of them seen just once; the ten biggest clones take up around 2%.

The sample here was PBMCs, taken before TCRalphabeta/CD19-depleted stem cell transplant. The TCR comes from a child aged 2-15 years with inherited bone marrow failure, due to receive a stem cell transplant. This rearrangement joins TRBV4-3 to TRBJ2-1; D possibly corresponds to TRBD2 (6 bases). The CDR3: CASRGSVTYNEQFF. The CDR3 DNA follows: TGCGCCAGCCGGGGGAGCGTCACCTACAATGAGCAGTTCTTC.